Below, 13 T cell receptor beta chains from the same sample are listed, as sequenced in a study of cytomegalovirus exposure and HLA in healthy donors. Sequenced by immunoSEQ multiplex PCR; TCRdb stores in-frame clones only, minus some. This sample has about 84,000 clones, with approximately 91% found just once. The sequencing sample was made of PBMCs. The receptor source for this set is a young man in good health and CMV-seronegative.

CDR3 sequence: CASSITSGYTDTQYF. Written as DNA, the CDR3 is TGTGCCAGTAGTATAACTAGCGGTTACACAGATACGCAGTATTTT. The V call is TRBV19, the J call TRBJ2-3, with 8 bases that match TRBD2. Germline V lookup: CDR1 LNHDA, CDR2 SQIVND (reference sequence). The junction had 3 bases not matched to a gene; V was cut back by 2 bases and J by 2 bases. The CDR3 length is 15 residues.

The chain combines TRBV4-1 with TRBJ1-4; the D is unclear. The germline CDR1 and CDR2 sequences are MGHRA and YSYEKL. The CDR3 sequence is 15 residues long. Trimming stripped 2 bases from V and 0 bases from J, with 7 bases between. This CDR3 is CASSQFLTTNEKLFF. The CDR3 DNA reads as TGCGCCAGCAGCCAATTCCTTACAACTAATGAAAAACTGTTTTTT.

This CDR3 is CAWKPTYTYEQYF. The CDR3 DNA follows: TGTGCCTGGAAGCCTACGTATACCTACGAGCAGTACTTC. V and J are TRBV30 and TRBJ2-7; D gene unclear. Trimming pared 4 bases from V and 2 bases from J, leaving 12 bases between. The germline gives CDR1 GTSNPN, CDR2 SVGIG (reference sequence). The CDR3 runs 13 residues. The full variable domain, rest sourced from reference TRBV30 and TRBJ2-7, is SQTIHQWPATLVQPVGSPLSLECTVEGTSNPNLYWYRQAAGRGLQLLFYSVGIGQISSEVPQNLSASRPQDRQFILSSKKLLLSDSGFYLCAWKPTYTYEQYFGPGTRLTVT.

The chain is built from TRBV10-1 and TRBJ2-3; TRBD1 aligns across 9 bases. J gave up 5 bases and V 4 bases, and 7 bases lay outside the gene matches. The CDR3 totals 15 residues. The germline CDR1 and CDR2 sequences are WNHNN and SYGVQD (reference sequence). CDR3 in DNA: TGCGCCAGCAGTGGATACAGGGGGCTTAAAGATACGCAGTATTTT. Encoded protein: CASSGYRGLKDTQYF.

This rearrangement joins TRBV19 to TRBJ1-3, with 9 positions matching TRBD1. The CDR3 length is 15 residues. V lost 9 bases, J lost 5 bases, and 11 bases stayed unmatched. From germline, CDR1 is LNHDA and CDR2 SQIVND (reference sequence). CDR3 sequence reads: CASNGQGITRNTIYF. DNA for the CDR3: TGTGCCAGCAACGGACAGGGGATAACAAGAAACACCATATATTTT.

The chain uses TRBV4-1 and TRBJ1-5; TRBD1 matches 8 bases. J was trimmed by 5 bases and V by 0 bases; bases with no gene match: 0. The CDR3 length is 14 residues. Germline V gene sequence: CDR1 MGHRA, CDR2 YSYEKL. CDR3 DNA: TGCGCCAGCAGCCAAGAGGACAGGGATCAGCCCCAGCATTTT. The encoded protein is CASSQEDRDQPQHF.

The gene calls are TRBV7-8 and TRBJ2-7; 8 bases are a match to TRBD1. Germline CDR1 SGHVS, CDR2 FQNEAQ. The CDR3 is 15 residues long. V shed 1 base and J 3 bases; nucleotides not matched to a gene: 5. CDR3 bases: TGTGCCAGCAGCTTAGAACGGACAGGGAGCTACGAGCAGTACTTC. Its translation: CASSLERTGSYEQYF.

This clone occurred once. J is TRBJ2-3 and V is TRBV5-4, with 13 nucleotides matching TRBD2. J was trimmed by 3 bases and V by 4 bases; bases with no gene match: 5. Per the germline V gene, CDR1 is SGHNT and CDR2 is YYREEE (reference sequence). The CDR3 covers 16 residues. The CDR3 DNA reads TGTGCCAGCAGCGCCACGACTAGCGGGAGGACAGATACGCAGTATTTT. It translates to CASSATTSGRTDTQYF.

The V and J genes are TRBV5-1 and TRBJ1-1, with a possible D match to TRBD1 (6 bases). The CDR3 extends over 14 amino acids. V was pared by 4 bases and J by 4 bases, with 14 bases between. Germline values: CDR1 SGHRS, CDR2 YFSETQ. The CDR3 loop is CASSTLDRSTEAFF. Here the CDR3 DNA reads TGCGCCAGCAGCACTTTAGACAGGAGCACTGAAGCTTTCTTT.

The rearrangement joins TRBV11-3 to TRBJ2-1; 8 positions agree with TRBD2. Losses at the gene ends were 5 bases for V and 3 bases for J; bases not matched to a gene: 12. Per germline, CDR1 SGHNT and CDR2 YENEEA. The CDR3 covers 17 residues. This CDR3 reads CASSISWAGGHYNEQFF. The CDR3 nucleotides read TGTGCCAGCAGCATCTCGTGGGCGGGAGGCCACTACAATGAGCAGTTCTTC.

This sequence joins TRBV6-5 and TRBJ2-7, with TRBD1 identical over 7 bases. The trim removed 0 bases at V and 3 bases at J, leaving 2 bases unmatched. Germline V CDR1 and CDR2: MNHEY, SVGAGI. The CDR3 loop spans 14 amino acids. The CDR3 nucleotides read TGTGCCAGCAGTTACTCCGGACAGGACTACGAGCAGTACTTC. It encodes CASSYSGQDYEQYF.

V usage is TRBV30 and J usage is TRBJ2-7, with TRBD1 identical over 8 bases. V trimming: 4 bases; J trimming: 0 bases; junction bases outside the gene matches: 5. Germline V gene data show CDR1 as GTSNPN and CDR2 as SVGIG (reference sequence). This CDR3 has 14 amino acids. The chain's CDR3 is CAWKRTGNSYEQYF. In nucleotides, the CDR3 is TGTGCCTGGAAAAGGACAGGGAACTCCTACGAGCAGTACTTC.

The chain combines TRBV7-3 with TRBJ2-3, with 9 positions matching TRBD2. V shed 5 bases and J 4 bases; nucleotides not matched to a gene: 10. In germline, CDR1 is SGHTA, CDR2 FQGTGA. CDR3 length: 16 residues. In DNA form, the CDR3 reads TGTGCCAGCAGCGCTCGTAGCGGGAGAGGGGCAGATACGCAGTATTTT. This sequence encodes CASSARSGRGADTQYF.